This T cell receptor (beta chain) is drawn from a study of blood T cell repertoires in COVID-19. About the research overall: Sites across the United States, Italy and Spain contributed samples from acute and convalescent COVID-19.

The count of this clone is one. Study processing details: Researchers report that nucleated cell counts were estimated from reference gene primer amplification. This table comes from immunoSEQ multiplex PCR, and its TCRdb copy is limited to in-frame clones, with some not included. V and J calls and clone size come straight from that table; D and trimming were deduced from the DNA. The sample lists some 250,000 clones; 83% were seen once. Germline assignment: CDR1 MGHDK and CDR2 SYGVNS. J gave up 2 bases and V 4 bases, and 7 bases lay outside the gene matches. The CDR3 covers 16 residues. The V gene is TRBV25-1, the J gene TRBJ2-7, with 11 bases fitting TRBD1. The sample taken for sequencing was peripheral blood. The clonotype comes from a man in his forties with active or convalescent COVID-19. The CDR3 here is CASSGSGTGGTYEQYF. The CDR3, as DNA: TGTGCCAGCAGTGGTTCCGGGACAGGGGGAACCTACGAGCAGTACTTC.